The clone carrying this T cell receptor (beta chain) has just one count. Its target is unknown. This sample is part of a study of cytomegalovirus exposure and HLA in healthy donors. Study outcomes and limitations: The study designated roughly 160 TCR beta chains cytomegalovirus-associated.

Libraries were prepared by immunoSEQ multiplex PCR; TCRdb keeps only in-frame clonotypes and omits some of them. The table lists 90,000 to 150,000 clones, roughly 90% of them singletons. This CDR3 is 15 amino acids long. V lost 5 bases, J lost 2 bases, and 15 bases lay in between. Germline V CDR1 and CDR2: MNHEY, SVGAGI. The sequence was obtained from a woman younger than 30 in good health and CMV-seropositive. Source material: PBMCs. The chain uses TRBV6-5 and TRBJ1-2; D is unresolved. The CDR3 loop is CASSPTTPWNYGYTF. CDR3 DNA sequence: TGTGCCAGCAGTCCGACGACACCGTGGAACTATGGCTACACCTTC.